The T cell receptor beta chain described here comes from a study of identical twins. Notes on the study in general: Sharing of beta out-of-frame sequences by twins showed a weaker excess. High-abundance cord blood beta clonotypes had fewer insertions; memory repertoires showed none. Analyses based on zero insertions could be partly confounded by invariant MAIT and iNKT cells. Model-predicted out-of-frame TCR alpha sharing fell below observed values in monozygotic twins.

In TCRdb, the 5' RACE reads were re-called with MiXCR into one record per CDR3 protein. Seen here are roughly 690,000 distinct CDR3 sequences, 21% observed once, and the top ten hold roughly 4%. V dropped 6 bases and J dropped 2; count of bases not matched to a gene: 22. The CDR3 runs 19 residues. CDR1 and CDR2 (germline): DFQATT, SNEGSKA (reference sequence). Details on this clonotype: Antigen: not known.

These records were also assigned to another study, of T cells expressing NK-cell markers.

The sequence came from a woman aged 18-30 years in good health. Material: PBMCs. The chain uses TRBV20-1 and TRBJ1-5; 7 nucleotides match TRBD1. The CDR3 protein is CSAPKGGQGGGWGNQPQHF. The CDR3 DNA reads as TGCAGTGCGCCAAAAGGAGGGCAGGGGGGAGGCTGGGGCAATCAGCCCCAGCATTTT.